This T cell receptor (beta chain) is drawn from a study of blood T cell repertoires in COVID-19. Study context: From the United States, Italy and Spain came samples of acute and convalescent COVID-19. The analysed material was cDNA or gDNA that came from T cells, B-cell-depleted T cells, or PBMCs.

V lost 10 bases to trimming and J lost 3 bases; unmatched junction nucleotides: 13. This CDR3 spans 15 amino acids. CDR1 and CDR2 (germline): MNHEY, SVGAGI. In the original workflow: Scientists estimated how many nucleated cells there were by amplifying reference gene primers. Only in-frame clones appear in the TCRdb table, and some are missing; sequencing was by immunoSEQ multiplex PCR. V and J calls and clone size are given by that table; D and trimming were obtained from the DNA. The top ten hold 11% of the sample, which has about 87,000 clones, 88% seen once. Material for sequencing was peripheral blood. This TCR was recovered from an elderly man with acute or convalescent COVID-19. The chain has TRBV6-5 and TRBJ1-1; 8 positions agree with TRBD1. In DNA, the CDR3 is TGTGCCATTAACCCTCAGGGGGCGGGGCACACTGAAGCTTTCTTT. Amino acid sequence: CAINPQGAGHTEAFF.